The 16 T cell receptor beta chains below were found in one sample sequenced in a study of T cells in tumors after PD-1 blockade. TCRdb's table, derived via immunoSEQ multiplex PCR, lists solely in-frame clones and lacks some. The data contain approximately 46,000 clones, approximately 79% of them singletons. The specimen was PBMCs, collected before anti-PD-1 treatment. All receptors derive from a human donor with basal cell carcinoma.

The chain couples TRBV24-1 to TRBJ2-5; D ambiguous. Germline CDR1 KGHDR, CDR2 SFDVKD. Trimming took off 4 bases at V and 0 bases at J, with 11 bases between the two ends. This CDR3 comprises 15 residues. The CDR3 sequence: CATSDSTEYQETQYF. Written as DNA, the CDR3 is TGTGCCACCAGTGACTCAACAGAGTACCAAGAGACCCAGTACTTC.

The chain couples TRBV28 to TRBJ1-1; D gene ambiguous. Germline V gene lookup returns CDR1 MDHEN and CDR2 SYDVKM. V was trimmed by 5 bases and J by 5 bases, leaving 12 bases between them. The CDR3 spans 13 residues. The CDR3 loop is CASSAERRTEAFF. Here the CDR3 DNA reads TGTGCCAGCAGTGCGGAACGACGGACTGAAGCTTTCTTT.

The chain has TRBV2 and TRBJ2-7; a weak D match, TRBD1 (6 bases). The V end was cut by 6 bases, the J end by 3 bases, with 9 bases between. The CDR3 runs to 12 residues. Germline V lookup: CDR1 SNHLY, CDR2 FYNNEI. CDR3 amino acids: CASRIGGYEQYF. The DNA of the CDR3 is TGTGCCAGCAGAATAGGGGGCTACGAGCAGTACTTC.

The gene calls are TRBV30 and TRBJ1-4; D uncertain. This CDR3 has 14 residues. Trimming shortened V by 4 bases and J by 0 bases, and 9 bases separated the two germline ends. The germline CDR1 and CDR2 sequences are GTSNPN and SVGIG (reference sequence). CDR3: CAWKTTSTNEKLFF. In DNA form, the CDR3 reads TGTGCCTGGAAGACGACATCAACTAATGAAAAACTGTTTTTT.

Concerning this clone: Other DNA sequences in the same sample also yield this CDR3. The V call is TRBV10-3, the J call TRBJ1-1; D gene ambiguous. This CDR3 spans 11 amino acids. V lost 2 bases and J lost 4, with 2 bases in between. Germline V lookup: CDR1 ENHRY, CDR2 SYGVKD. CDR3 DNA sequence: TGTGCCATCAGTGAGGGCACTGAAGCTTTCTTT. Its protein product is CAISEGTEAFF.

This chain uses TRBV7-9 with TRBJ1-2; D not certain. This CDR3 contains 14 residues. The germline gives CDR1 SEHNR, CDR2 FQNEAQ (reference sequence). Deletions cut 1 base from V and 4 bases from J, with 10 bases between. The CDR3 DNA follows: TGTGCCAGCAGCTTAGGGCCATTAAGCTATGGCTACACCTTC. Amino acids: CASSLGPLSYGYTF.

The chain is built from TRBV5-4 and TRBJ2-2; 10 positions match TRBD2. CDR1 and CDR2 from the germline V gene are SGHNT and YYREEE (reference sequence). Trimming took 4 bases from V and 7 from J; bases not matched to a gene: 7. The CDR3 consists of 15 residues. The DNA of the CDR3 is TGTGCCAGCAGCCCTAGCGGGAGTAGGAGCGGGGAGCTGTTTTTT. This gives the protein CASSPSGSRSGELFF.

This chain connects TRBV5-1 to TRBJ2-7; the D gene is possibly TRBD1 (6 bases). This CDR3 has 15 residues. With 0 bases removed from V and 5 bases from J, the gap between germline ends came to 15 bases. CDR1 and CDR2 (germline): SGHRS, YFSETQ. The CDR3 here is CASSLDRERWDEQYF. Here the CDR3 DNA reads TGCGCCAGCAGCTTGGACAGGGAACGGTGGGACGAGCAGTACTTC. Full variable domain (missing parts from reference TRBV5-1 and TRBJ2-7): KAGVTQTPRYLIKTRGQQVTLSCSPISGHRSVSWYQQTPGQGLQFLFEYFSETQRNKGNFPGRFSGRQFSNSRSEMNVSTLELGDSALYLCASSLDRERWDEQYFGPGTRLTVT.

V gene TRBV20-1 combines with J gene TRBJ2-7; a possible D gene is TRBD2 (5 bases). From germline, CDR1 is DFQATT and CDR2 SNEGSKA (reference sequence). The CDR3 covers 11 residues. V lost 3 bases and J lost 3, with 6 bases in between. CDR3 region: CSASGDYEQYF. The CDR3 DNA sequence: TGCAGTGCTAGCGGGGACTACGAGCAGTACTTC.

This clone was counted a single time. The CDR3 spells CASSPGQAPTYNEQFF. CDR3 nucleotides: TGTGCCAGCAGTCCGGGACAGGCGCCTACCTACAATGAGCAGTTCTTC. V and J are TRBV28 and TRBJ2-1; 8 nucleotides agree with TRBD1. Unmatched junction bases numbered 8, after V lost 5 bases and J lost 2 bases. The V gene's germline CDR1 is MDHEN and CDR2 SYDVKM. The CDR3 is 16 residues long.

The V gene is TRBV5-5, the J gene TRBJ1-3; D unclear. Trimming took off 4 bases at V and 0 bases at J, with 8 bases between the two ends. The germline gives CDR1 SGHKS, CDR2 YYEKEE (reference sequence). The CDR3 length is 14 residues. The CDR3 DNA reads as TGTGCCAGCAGCCTGGAACCCTCTGGAAACACCATATATTTT. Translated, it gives CASSLEPSGNTIYF.

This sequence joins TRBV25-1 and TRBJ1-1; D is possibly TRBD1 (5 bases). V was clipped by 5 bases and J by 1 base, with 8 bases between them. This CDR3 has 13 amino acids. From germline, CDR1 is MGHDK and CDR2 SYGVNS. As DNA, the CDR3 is TGTGCCAGCAGTAGGGGAGAGAACACTGAAGCTTTCTTT. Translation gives CASSRGENTEAFF.

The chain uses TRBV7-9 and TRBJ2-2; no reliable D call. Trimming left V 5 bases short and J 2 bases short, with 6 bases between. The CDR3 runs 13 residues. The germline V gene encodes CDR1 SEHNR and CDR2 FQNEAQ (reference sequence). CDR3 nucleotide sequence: TGTGCCAGCAGCCTCCCAAACACCGGGGAGCTGTTTTTT. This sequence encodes CASSLPNTGELFF.

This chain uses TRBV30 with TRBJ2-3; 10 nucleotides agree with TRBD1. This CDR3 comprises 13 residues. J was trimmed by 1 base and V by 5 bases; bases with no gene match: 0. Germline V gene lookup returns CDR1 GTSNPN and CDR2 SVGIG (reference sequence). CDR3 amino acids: CAWGTGGTDTQYF. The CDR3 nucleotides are TGTGCCTGGGGGACAGGGGGCACAGATACGCAGTATTTT.

The DNA for the CDR3 is TGTGCCTGGAGTGTTGTGGGGGCCTACGAGCAGTACTTC. Its protein product is CAWSVVGAYEQYF. The rearrangement uses TRBV30 and TRBJ2-7; TRBD1 or TRBD2 may be the D gene (5 bases each). Trimming shortened V by 0 bases and J by 2 bases, and 8 bases separated the two germline ends. The germline CDR1 and CDR2 sequences are GTSNPN and SVGIG (reference sequence). The CDR3 runs 13 residues.

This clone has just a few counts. CDR3 residues: CASSQEGRTKHQPQHF. In DNA, the CDR3 is TGCGCCAGCAGCCAAGAGGGGAGAACGAAACATCAGCCCCAGCATTTT. V usage is TRBV4-1 and J usage is TRBJ1-5; D unclear. With 0 bases removed from V and 5 bases from J, the gap between germline ends came to 14 bases. Germline loops: CDR1 MGHRA, CDR2 YSYEKL. This CDR3 contains 16 residues.